These 25 T cell receptor beta chains were all obtained from the same sample, sequenced in a study of chemoradiotherapy in HPV16-positive cancers. Only in-frame clones appear in the TCRdb table, and some are missing; sequencing was by immunoSEQ multiplex PCR. Of around 990 clones listed, around four fifths were seen once; the top ten hold 6.2%. The specimen was tumor tissue, collected from a patient who underwent chemoradiotherapy. The source is a human donor with HPV-associated anogenital cancer.

This clone came up once. This sequence joins TRBV15 and TRBJ2-7; D might be TRBD2 (5 bases). Trimming cost V 0 bases and J 3 bases, with 18 bases left between them. Per germline, CDR1 LNHNV and CDR2 YYDKDF (reference sequence). This CDR3 spans 17 amino acids. CDR3 nucleotide sequence: TGTGCCACCAGCAGAGATTTCCGGGCGGCGGGCGGCTACGAGCAGTACTTC. Its translation is CATSRDFRAAGGYEQYF.

The V gene is TRBV2, the J gene TRBJ1-6; a possible D gene is TRBD1 (5 bases). Germline V gene sequence: CDR1 SNHLY, CDR2 FYNNEI. Trimming took 3 bases from V and 7 from J, leaving 10 bases between them. The CDR3 has 14 residues. CDR3 coding DNA: TGTGCCAGCAGTGACGCAGGGTCGAATTCACCCCTCCACTTT. This gives the protein CASSDAGSNSPLHF.

This clone occurred a few times. CDR3 sequence (DNA): TGTGCCAGCAGAGACGCACCCTACGAGCAGTACGTC. Encoded protein: CASRDAPYEQYV. The chain combines TRBV28 with TRBJ2-7; D not resolved. CDR3 length equals 12 residues. The V end was cut by 6 bases, the J end by 2 bases, with 8 bases between. Germline CDR1 reads MDHEN; CDR2 reads SYDVKM.

The chain uses TRBV7-9 and TRBJ1-5; D ambiguous. Per germline, CDR1 SEHNR and CDR2 FQNEAQ (reference sequence). This CDR3 has 14 amino acids. V lost 2 bases, J lost 3 bases, and 8 bases lay in between. The CDR3 protein is CASSLNGFNQPQHF. The CDR3 bases are TGTGCCAGCAGCTTAAACGGGTTCAATCAGCCCCAGCATTTT.

The chain joins TRBV5-1 to TRBJ1-1; the match to TRBD1 covers 7 bases. V was pared by 3 bases and J by 3 bases, with 5 bases of the junction left unmatched. This CDR3 is 14 amino acids long. In germline, CDR1 is SGHRS, CDR2 YFSETQ. CDR3 DNA: TGCGCCAGCAGCTCCGGACAGGACTACACTGAAGCTTTCTTT. Amino acid sequence: CASSSGQDYTEAFF.

The rearrangement joins TRBV27 to TRBJ1-1; D is unresolved. The CDR3 has 14 residues. The germline V and J ends were trimmed by 0 bases and 5 bases, with 10 bases remaining between them. The germline CDR1 and CDR2 sequences are MNHEY and SMNVEV (reference sequence). The CDR3 DNA is TGTGCCAGCAGTTTATCCCTTTTTGGGACTGAAGCTTTCTTT. This sequence encodes CASSLSLFGTEAFF.

The rearrangement links TRBV5-4 to TRBJ2-1, with D maybe TRBD1 (5 bases). From germline, CDR1 is SGHNT and CDR2 YYREEE (reference sequence). Trimming shortened V by 2 bases and J by 2 bases, and 8 bases separated the two germline ends. There are 14 residues in the CDR3. CDR3 region: CASSLQATYNEQFF. The CDR3 DNA reads TGTGCCAGCAGCTTACAGGCTACCTACAATGAGCAGTTCTTC.

The chain carries TRBV2 and TRBJ2-2; D gene uncertain. V lost 5 bases, J lost 4 bases, and 14 bases lay in between. Germline V lookup: CDR1 SNHLY, CDR2 FYNNEI. The CDR3 is made up of 15 amino acids. The CDR3 DNA follows: TGTGCCAGCAGTCTCCGTCGACCCAGCACCGGGGAGCTGTTTTTT. Encoded protein: CASSLRRPSTGELFF.

This chain connects TRBV23-1 to TRBJ2-4; the D is unclear. TRBV23-1 is designated an ORF whose function remains uncertain. V was pared by 2 bases and J by 0 bases, with 14 bases between. This CDR3 is 17 amino acids long. The CDR3 protein is CASSQRLLGIAKNIQYF. CDR3 in DNA: TGCGCCAGCAGTCAACGCTTACTTGGGATAGCCAAAAACATTCAGTACTTC.

This chain links TRBV25-1 with TRBJ2-1; 7 bases are a match to TRBD2. Trimming removed 4 bases from V and 4 bases from J; junction bases left unmatched: 10. The CDR3 extends over 16 amino acids. Germline V gives CDR1 MGHDK, CDR2 SYGVNS. The CDR3 DNA follows: TGTGCCAGCAGTGGCGCCGGGGGGTACTTTTACAATGAGCAGTTCTTC. Its translation: CASSGAGGYFYNEQFF.

The rearrangement uses TRBV29-1 and TRBJ1-2; no firm D call. The CDR3 length is 10 residues. Per the germline V gene, CDR1 is SQVTM and CDR2 is ANQGSEA. V lost 3 bases and J 10 bases, leaving 9 bases between the germline ends. The CDR3 is CSVESSIYTF. CDR3 nucleotides: TGCAGCGTTGAGTCCAGTATCTACACCTTC. The variable domain in full, completed from reference TRBV29-1 and TRBJ1-2, reads SAVISQKPSRDICQRGTSLTIQCQVDSQVTMMFWYRQQPGQSLTLIATANQGSEATYESGFVIDKFPISRPNLTFSTLTVSNMSPEDSSIYLCSVESSIYTFGSGTRLTVV.

About this clone itself: At one end the junction does not follow the germline gene, possibly because of a read error. This chain connects TRBV7-7 to TRBJ1-4; no clear D. CDR3 length equals 14 residues. Germline V gene data show CDR1 as SSHAT and CDR2 as FNYEAQ (reference sequence). The CDR3 reads CASSLGVEGEKLFF. The CDR3 DNA reads as TGTGCTAGCAGCTTGGGTGTGGAAGGTGAAAAACTGTTTTTT.

The chain employs TRBV7-9 and TRBJ1-1; TRBD1 is a possible D gene (5 bases). Trimming cost V 1 base and J 6 bases, with 9 bases left between them. The germline V gene has CDR1 SEHNR and CDR2 FQNEAQ (reference sequence). This CDR3 contains 13 residues. The CDR3 DNA is TGTGCCAGCAGCTTAGGGGGGGTGGCTGAAGCTTTCTTT. It translates to CASSLGGVAEAFF.

The V call is TRBV4-1, the J call TRBJ2-1; 13 bases align to TRBD2. CDR3 size: 16 residues. Per the germline V gene, CDR1 is MGHRA and CDR2 is YSYEKL. V was pared by 3 bases and J by 5 bases, with 4 bases of the junction left unmatched. CDR3 sequence reads: CASSHLGLAGNNEQFF. In nucleotides, the CDR3 is TGCGCCAGCAGCCACCTGGGACTAGCGGGGAACAATGAGCAGTTCTTC.

The chain couples TRBV28 to TRBJ1-6, with D hard to call. CDR1 and CDR2 (germline): MDHEN, SYDVKM. The CDR3 totals 12 residues. V lost 6 bases to trimming and J lost 6 bases, with 6 bases between them. The CDR3 protein is CASRESNSPLHF. The CDR3 DNA reads TGTGCCAGCAGGGAATCTAATTCACCCCTCCACTTT.

The V call is TRBV5-6, the J call TRBJ2-1; 8 bases line up with TRBD2. There are 15 residues in the CDR3. V shed 1 base, J shed 5 bases, and the junction held 5 bases outside the gene matches. From germline, CDR1 is SGHDT and CDR2 YYEEEE. The CDR3 DNA sequence: TGTGCCAGCAGCTTGTTTACGGGGGGGGACAATGAGCAGTTCTTC. Amino acid sequence: CASSLFTGGDNEQFF.

V gene TRBV6-1 combines with J gene TRBJ2-3, with D maybe TRBD2 (6 bases). V lost 3 bases, J lost 2 bases, and 12 bases lay in between. The germline CDR1 and CDR2 sequences are MNHNS and SASEGT. This CDR3 spans 15 amino acids. CDR3 loop: CASSDAGPITDTQYF. The DNA for the CDR3 is TGTGCCAGCAGTGATGCGGGGCCCATCACAGATACGCAGTATTTT.

The chain couples TRBV19 to TRBJ1-2; TRBD1 might be the D (5 bases). Trimming shortened V by 0 bases and J by 8 bases, and 10 bases separated the two germline ends. Germline loops: CDR1 LNHDA, CDR2 SQIVND (reference sequence). There are 13 residues in the CDR3. The CDR3 loop is CASSIDRDRGYTF. CDR3 nucleotide sequence: TGTGCCAGTAGTATAGATAGGGACCGCGGCTACACCTTC.

The J gene is TRBJ2-1, the V gene TRBV7-9, with 12 bases identical to TRBD2. CDR3 length: 15 residues. The germline CDR1 and CDR2 sequences are SEHNR and FQNEAQ (reference sequence). Trimming took 5 bases from V and 4 from J; bases not matched to a gene: 3. The CDR3 region is CASSRLAGDYNEQFF. The DNA of the CDR3 is TGTGCCAGCAGCAGACTAGCGGGAGATTACAATGAGCAGTTCTTC. The whole variable domain, remainder taken from reference TRBV7-9 and TRBJ2-1, is DTGVSQNPRHKITKRGQNVTFRCDPISEHNRLYWYRQTLGQGPEFLTYFQNEAQLEKSRLLSDRFSAERPKGSFSTLEIQRTEQGDSAMYLCASSRLAGDYNEQFFGPGTRLTVL.

V gene TRBV6-6 combines with J gene TRBJ1-5; no firm D call. Germline V lookup: CDR1 MNHNY, CDR2 SVGAGI (reference sequence). The CDR3 is 13 amino acids. Trimming removed 0 bases from V and 8 bases from J, with 8 bases in between. In nucleotides, the CDR3 is TGTGCCAGCAGTTACTCGATTCGGGAGCCCCAGCATTTT. Translation: CASSYSIREPQHF.

This clone was seen a few times. The genes are TRBV7-2 and TRBJ2-7, with 9 bases fitting TRBD1. CDR3 length: 14 residues. CDR1 SGHTA and CDR2 FQGNSA come from the germline V gene. The J segment lost 7 bases and the V segment lost 5 bases, leaving 9 bases of the junction unmatched. The DNA for the CDR3 is TGTGCCAGCAGCGCCGACAGGGGGTGGGGGGAGCAGTACGTC. Protein product: CASSADRGWGEQYV.

This chain uses TRBV19 with TRBJ2-3, with D perhaps TRBD2 (5 bases). CDR3 length: 13 amino acids. The V gene's germline CDR1 is LNHDA and CDR2 SQIVND (reference sequence). Trimming shortened V by 4 bases and J by 5 bases, and 10 bases separated the two germline ends. The CDR3 region is CASSNPRGDTQYF. The CDR3 coding sequence is TGTGCCAGTAGTAACCCCCGGGGAGATACGCAGTATTTT. The full variable domain, in which reference TRBV19 and TRBJ2-3 provide the parts outside the CDR3, is DGGITQSPKYLFRKEGQNVTLSCEQNLNHDAMYWYRQDPGQGLRLIYYSQIVNDFQKGDIAEGYSVSREKKESFPLTVTSAQKNPTAFYLCASSNPRGDTQYFGPGTRLTVL.

The V call is TRBV5-1, the J call TRBJ2-7, with 10 bases matching TRBD2. Germline CDR1 and CDR2: SGHRS and YFSETQ. The CDR3 spans 15 residues. J lost 3 bases, V lost 4 bases, and 7 bases had no gene match. CDR3 loop: CASSEASGSNYEQYF. DNA for the CDR3: TGCGCCAGCAGCGAGGCTAGCGGGAGTAACTACGAGCAGTACTTC.

This clone occurred a few times. Here the CDR3 reads CASSESGDRAGYTF. In nucleotides, the CDR3 is TGTGCCAGCAGTGAATCTGGGGACAGGGCTGGCTACACCTTC. V and J are TRBV25-1 and TRBJ1-2; 9 nucleotides align to TRBD1. Germline V gene data show CDR1 as MGHDK and CDR2 as SYGVNS. The J segment lost 7 bases and the V segment lost 1 base, leaving 4 bases of the junction unmatched. This CDR3 region has 14 residues.

The rearrangement joins TRBV9 to TRBJ1-3; no clear D gene. The germline V gene encodes CDR1 SGDLS and CDR2 YYNGEE. The CDR3 is 16 residues long. V lost 1 base and J 1 base, leaving 12 bases between the germline ends. CDR3 coding DNA: TGTGCCAGCAGCGTAAGCGGAGTTCGATCTGGAAACACCATATATTTT. As protein: CASSVSGVRSGNTIYF.